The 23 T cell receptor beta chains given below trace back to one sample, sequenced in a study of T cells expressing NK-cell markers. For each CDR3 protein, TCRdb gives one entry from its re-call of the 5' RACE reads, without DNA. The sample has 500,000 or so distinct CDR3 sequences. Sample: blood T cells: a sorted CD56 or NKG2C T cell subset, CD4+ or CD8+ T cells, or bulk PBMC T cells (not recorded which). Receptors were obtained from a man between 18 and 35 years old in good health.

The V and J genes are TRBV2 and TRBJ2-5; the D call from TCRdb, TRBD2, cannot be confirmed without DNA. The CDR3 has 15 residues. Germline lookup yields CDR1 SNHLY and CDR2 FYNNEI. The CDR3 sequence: CASSFLAGGGETQYF.

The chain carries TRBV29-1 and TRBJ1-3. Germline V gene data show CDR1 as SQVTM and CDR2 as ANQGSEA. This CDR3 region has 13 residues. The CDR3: CSVELGSGNTIYF.

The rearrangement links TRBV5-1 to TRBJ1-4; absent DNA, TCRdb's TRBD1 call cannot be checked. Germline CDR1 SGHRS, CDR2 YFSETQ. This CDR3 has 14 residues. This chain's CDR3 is CASSPGRSNEKLFF.

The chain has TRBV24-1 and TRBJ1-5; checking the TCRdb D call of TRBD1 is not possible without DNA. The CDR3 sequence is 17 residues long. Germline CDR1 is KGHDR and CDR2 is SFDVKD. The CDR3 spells CATSDQRHRDNNQPQHF.

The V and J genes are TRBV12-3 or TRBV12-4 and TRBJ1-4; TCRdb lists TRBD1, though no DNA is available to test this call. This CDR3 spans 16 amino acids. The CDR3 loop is CASSPRQAKANEKLFF.

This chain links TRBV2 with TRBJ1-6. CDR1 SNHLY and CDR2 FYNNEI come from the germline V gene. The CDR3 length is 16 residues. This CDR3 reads CASTEGRRVGNSPLHF.

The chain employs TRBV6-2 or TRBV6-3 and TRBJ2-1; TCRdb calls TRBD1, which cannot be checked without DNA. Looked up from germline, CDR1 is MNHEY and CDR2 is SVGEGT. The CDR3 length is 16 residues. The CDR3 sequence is CASYGMDRDSYNEQFF.

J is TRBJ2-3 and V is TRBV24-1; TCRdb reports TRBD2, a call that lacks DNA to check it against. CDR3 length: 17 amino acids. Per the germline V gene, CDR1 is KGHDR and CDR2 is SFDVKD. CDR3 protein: CATSEPSGLASTDTQYF.

The CDR3 loop reads CASSVRQGAGETQYF. The V call is TRBV7-9, the J call TRBJ2-5; the D gene TCRdb calls, TRBD1, cannot be checked with no DNA. The germline CDR1 and CDR2 sequences are SEHNR and FQNEAQ (reference sequence). This CDR3 has 15 residues.

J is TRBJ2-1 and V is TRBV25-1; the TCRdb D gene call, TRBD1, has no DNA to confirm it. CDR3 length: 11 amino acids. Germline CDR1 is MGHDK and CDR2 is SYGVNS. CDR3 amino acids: CASSEGRSQFF.

The CDR3 is CASSRGTGVTGELFF. The chain employs TRBV5-1 and TRBJ2-2; TCRdb outputs TRBD1, but without DNA this stays unchecked. CDR1 is SGHRS, CDR2 YFSETQ, per germline. CDR3 length: 15 residues.

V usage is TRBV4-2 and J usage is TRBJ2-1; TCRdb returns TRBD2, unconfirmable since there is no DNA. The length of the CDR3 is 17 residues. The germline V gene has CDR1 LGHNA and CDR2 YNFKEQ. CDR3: CASSPPLARGSGNEQFF.

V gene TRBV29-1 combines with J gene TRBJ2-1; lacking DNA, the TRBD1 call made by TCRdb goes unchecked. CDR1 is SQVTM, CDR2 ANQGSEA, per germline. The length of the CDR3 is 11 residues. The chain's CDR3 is CSVFRQGGEFF.

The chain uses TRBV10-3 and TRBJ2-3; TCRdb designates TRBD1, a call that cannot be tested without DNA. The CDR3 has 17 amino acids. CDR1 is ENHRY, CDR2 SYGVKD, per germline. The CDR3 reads CAISESWGPTSTDTQYF.

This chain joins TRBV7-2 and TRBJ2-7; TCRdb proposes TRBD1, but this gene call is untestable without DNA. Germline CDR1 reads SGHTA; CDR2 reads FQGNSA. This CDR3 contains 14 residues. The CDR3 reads CASSDDRVGYEQYF.

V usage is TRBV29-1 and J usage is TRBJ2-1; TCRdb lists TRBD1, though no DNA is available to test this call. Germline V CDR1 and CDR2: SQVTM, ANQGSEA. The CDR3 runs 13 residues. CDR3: CSVVPAQGNEQFF.

CDR3 region: CASSSRAGQGTYNEQFF. V is TRBV12-1 and J is TRBJ2-1; TCRdb proposes TRBD1, but this gene call is untestable without DNA. TRBV12-1 is termed a pseudogene. The CDR3 is 17 amino acids.

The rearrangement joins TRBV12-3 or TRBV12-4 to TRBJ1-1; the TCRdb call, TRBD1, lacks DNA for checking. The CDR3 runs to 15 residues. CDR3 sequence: CASSPLQTGYSEAFF.

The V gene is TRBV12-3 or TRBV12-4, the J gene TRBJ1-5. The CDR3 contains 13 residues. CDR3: CASSGTQNQPQHF.

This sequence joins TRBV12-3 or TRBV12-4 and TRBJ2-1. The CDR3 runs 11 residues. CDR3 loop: CASSLKDEQFF.

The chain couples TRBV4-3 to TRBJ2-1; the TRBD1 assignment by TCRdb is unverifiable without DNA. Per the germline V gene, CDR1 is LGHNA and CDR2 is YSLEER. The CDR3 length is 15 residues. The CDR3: CASSQGAGAGDEQFF.

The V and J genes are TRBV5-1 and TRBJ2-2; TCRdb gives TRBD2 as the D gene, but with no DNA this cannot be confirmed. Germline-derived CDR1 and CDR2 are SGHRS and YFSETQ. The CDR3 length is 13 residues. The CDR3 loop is CASSLDGSGELFF. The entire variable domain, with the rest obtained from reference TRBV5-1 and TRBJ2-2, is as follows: KAGVTQTPRYLIKTRGQQVTLSCSPISGHRSVSWYQQTPGQGLQFLFEYFSETQRNKGNFPGRFSGRQFSNSRSEMNVSTLELGDSALYLCASSLDGSGELFFGEGSRLTVL.

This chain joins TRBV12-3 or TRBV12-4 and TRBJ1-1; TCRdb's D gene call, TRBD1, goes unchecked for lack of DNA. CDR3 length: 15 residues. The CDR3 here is CASTFRRTGPPEAFF.